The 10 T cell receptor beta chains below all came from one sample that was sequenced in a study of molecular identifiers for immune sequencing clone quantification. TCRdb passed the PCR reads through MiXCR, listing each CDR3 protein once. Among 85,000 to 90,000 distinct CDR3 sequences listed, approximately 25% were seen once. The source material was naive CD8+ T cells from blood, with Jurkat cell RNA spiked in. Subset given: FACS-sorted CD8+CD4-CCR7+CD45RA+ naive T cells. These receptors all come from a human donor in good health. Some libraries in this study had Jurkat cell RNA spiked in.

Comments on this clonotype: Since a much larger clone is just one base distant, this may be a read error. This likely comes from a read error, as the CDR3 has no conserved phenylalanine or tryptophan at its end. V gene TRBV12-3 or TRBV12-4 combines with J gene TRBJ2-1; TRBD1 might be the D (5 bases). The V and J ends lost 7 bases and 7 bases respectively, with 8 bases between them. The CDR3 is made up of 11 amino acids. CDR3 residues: CASTQGNEQFI. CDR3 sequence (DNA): TGTGCCAGCACCCAGGGAAATGAGCAGTTCATC.

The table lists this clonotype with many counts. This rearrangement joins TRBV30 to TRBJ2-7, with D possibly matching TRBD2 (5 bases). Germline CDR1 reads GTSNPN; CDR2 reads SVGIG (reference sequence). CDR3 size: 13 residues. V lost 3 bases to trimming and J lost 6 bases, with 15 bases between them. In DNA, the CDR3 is TGTGCCTGGAGCGGAGGCGCGTGGGTCGAGCAGTACTTC. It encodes CAWSGGAWVEQYF.

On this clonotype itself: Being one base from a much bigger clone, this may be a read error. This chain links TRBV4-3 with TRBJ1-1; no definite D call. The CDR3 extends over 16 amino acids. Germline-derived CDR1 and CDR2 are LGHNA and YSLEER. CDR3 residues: CASSQGRGGLNTEASF. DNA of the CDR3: TGCGCCAGCAGCCAAGGTAGAGGAGGCCTGAACACTGAAGCTTCCTTT.

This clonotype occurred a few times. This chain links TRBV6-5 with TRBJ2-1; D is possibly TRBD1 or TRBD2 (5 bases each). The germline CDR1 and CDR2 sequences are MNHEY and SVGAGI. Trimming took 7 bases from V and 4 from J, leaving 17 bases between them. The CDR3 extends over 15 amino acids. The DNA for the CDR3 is TGTGCCAGCACCCTCTCCGGGGACCCATACAATGAGCAGTTCTTC. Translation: CASTLSGDPYNEQFF.

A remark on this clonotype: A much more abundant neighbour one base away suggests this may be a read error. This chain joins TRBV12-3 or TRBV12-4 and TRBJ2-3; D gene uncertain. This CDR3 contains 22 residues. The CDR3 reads CASGLIGLPRLGYLSSTDTQYF. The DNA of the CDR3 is TGTGCCAGCGGTTTAATCGGGCTACCAAGGCTCGGGTATCTATCGAGCACAGATACGCAGTATTTT.

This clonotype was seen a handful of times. The CDR3 region has the DNA TGCGCCAGCAAGGGACAGGGCCAAGAGACCCAGTACTTC. This sequence encodes CASKGQGQETQYF. The chain couples TRBV4-3 to TRBJ2-5; the match to TRBD1 covers 9 bases. CDR3 length: 13 amino acids. The germline gives CDR1 LGHNA, CDR2 YSLEER. The trim removed 7 bases at V and 1 base at J, leaving 1 base unmatched.

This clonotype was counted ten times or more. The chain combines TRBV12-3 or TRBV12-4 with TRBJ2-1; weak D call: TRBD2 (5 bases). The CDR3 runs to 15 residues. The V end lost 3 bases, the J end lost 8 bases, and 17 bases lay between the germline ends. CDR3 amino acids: CASSFRGSKLDEQFF. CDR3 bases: TGTGCCAGCAGTTTTCGTGGGAGTAAGCTGGATGAGCAGTTCTTC.

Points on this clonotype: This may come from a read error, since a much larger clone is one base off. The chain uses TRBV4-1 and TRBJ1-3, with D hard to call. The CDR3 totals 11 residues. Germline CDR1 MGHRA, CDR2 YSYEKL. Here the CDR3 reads CASSRGDTIYF. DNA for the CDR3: TGCGCCAGCAGCCGTGGAGACACCATATATTTT.

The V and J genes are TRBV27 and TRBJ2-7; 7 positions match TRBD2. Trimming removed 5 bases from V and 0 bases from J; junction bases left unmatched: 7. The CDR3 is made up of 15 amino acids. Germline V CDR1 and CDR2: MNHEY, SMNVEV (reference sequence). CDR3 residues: CASSSTSANSYEQYF. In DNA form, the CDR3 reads TGTGCCAGCAGTAGTACTAGCGCCAACTCCTACGAGCAGTACTTC.

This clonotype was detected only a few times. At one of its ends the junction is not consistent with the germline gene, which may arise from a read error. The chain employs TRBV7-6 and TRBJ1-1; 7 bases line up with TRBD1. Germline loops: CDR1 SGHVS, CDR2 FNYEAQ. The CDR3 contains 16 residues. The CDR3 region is CASSPRDRGLRVEAFF. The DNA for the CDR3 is TGTGCCAGCAGCCCGAGGGACAGAGGGTTACGTGTTGAAGCCTTCTTT.